These 10 T cell receptor beta chains originate from one sample sequenced in a study of blood T cell repertoires in COVID-19. Generated by immunoSEQ multiplex PCR, the TCRdb table keeps only in-frame clones and is missing some. The sample carries around 140,000 clones, 88% recorded once. Sequencing was done on a sample of peripheral blood. These receptor sequences come from a human donor with COVID-19, enrolled during active disease. The donor label of this sample is uncertain.

This CDR3 is CASSLGITPRGDEAFF. CDR3 in DNA: TGTGCCAGCAGCTTAGGGATAACTCCTCGGGGAGATGAAGCTTTCTTT. The chain couples TRBV7-9 to TRBJ1-1; no reliable D call. Germline V gives CDR1 SEHNR, CDR2 FQNEAQ (reference sequence). Deletions cut 1 base from V and 7 bases from J, with 19 bases between. The CDR3 spans 16 residues.

The chain recombines TRBV15 with TRBJ1-2; no definite D call. Trimming left V 0 bases short and J 2 bases short, with 16 bases between. Germline lookup yields CDR1 LNHNV and CDR2 YYDKDF (reference sequence). The CDR3 runs 17 residues. This CDR3 is CATSRDSSRRINYGYTF. For the CDR3, the DNA is TGTGCCACCAGCAGAGATAGTTCCAGGCGAATCAACTATGGCTACACCTTC.

The chain links TRBV6-1 to TRBJ1-4; 7 bases align to TRBD1. J gave up 4 bases and V 2 bases, and 4 bases lay outside the gene matches. Germline lookup yields CDR1 MNHNS and CDR2 SASEGT. The CDR3 has 15 amino acids. CDR3 residues: CASSERGLINEKLFF. CDR3 nucleotides: TGTGCCAGCAGTGAAAGGGGGCTTATTAATGAAAAACTGTTTTTT.

The chain uses TRBV30 and TRBJ1-5; no clear D gene. Germline-derived CDR1 and CDR2 are GTSNPN and SVGIG (reference sequence). CDR3 size: 14 residues. With 2 bases removed from V and 7 bases from J, the gap between germline ends came to 15 bases. CDR3 sequence: CAWSLQDRRQPQHF. The CDR3 bases are TGTGCCTGGAGTCTTCAGGATCGAAGGCAGCCCCAGCATTTT.

V and J are TRBV6-2 or TRBV6-3 and TRBJ1-6; the D is unclear. V was shortened by 2 bases and J by 0 bases, with 8 bases between the two germline ends. The V gene's germline CDR1 is MNHEY and CDR2 SVGEGT. The CDR3 is 16 amino acids. The CDR3 region has the DNA TGTGCCAGCAGTTACATGGGGAGCTCCTATAATTCACCCCTCCACTTT. Its translation: CASSYMGSSYNSPLHF.

The V gene is TRBV11-1, the J gene TRBJ2-7; maybe TRBD1 (6 bases). The CDR3 runs to 14 residues. The germline gives CDR1 SGHAT, CDR2 FQDESV (reference sequence). Between the trimmed V and J ends, which lost 3 bases and 5 bases, there was a span of 14 bases. CDR3 coding DNA: TGTGCCAGCAGCTTGAACCAGGGACACGACGAGCAGTACTTC. The encoded protein is CASSLNQGHDEQYF.

In its sample, this clone is medium-sized. The chain couples TRBV11-3 to TRBJ1-2, with TRBD1 matching 10 bases. This CDR3 comprises 16 residues. Germline CDR1 SGHNT, CDR2 YENEEA. J was trimmed by 3 bases and V by 3 bases; bases with no gene match: 7. The CDR3 protein is CASSFQRTGGDYGYTF. The CDR3 nucleotides are TGTGCCAGCAGCTTTCAACGGACAGGGGGGGACTATGGCTACACCTTC. The full variable domain, its missing parts supplied by reference TRBV11-3 and TRBJ1-2, is EAGVVQSPRYKIIEKKQPVAFWCNPISGHNTLYWYLQNLGQGPELLIRYENEEAVDDSQLPKDRFSAERLKGVDSTLKIQPAELGDSAVYLCASSFQRTGGDYGYTFGSGTRLTVV.

The chain is built from TRBV10-2 and TRBJ1-1; D gene ambiguous. Trimming stripped 6 bases from V and 5 bases from J, with 10 bases between. The CDR3 contains 12 residues. Germline V lookup: CDR1 WSHSY, CDR2 SAAADI. DNA of the CDR3: TGCGCCAGCAGGGGAGTGGGGACTGAAGCTTTCTTT. It encodes CASRGVGTEAFF.

The chain employs TRBV19 and TRBJ1-3, with TRBD1 identical over 7 bases. Germline CDR1 LNHDA, CDR2 SQIVND (reference sequence). CDR3 length: 16 residues. J gave up 4 bases and V 7 bases, and 13 bases lay outside the gene matches. CDR3 coding DNA: TGTGCCAGTAAGCCCCGGACAGGCGCAGAGGGAAACACCATATATTTT. This codes for CASKPRTGAEGNTIYF.

The CDR3 region is CASSVAQAPGNTIYF. The CDR3 DNA reads as TGTGCCAGCAGCGTAGCCCAGGCCCCGGGAAACACCATATATTTT. The V call is TRBV9, the J call TRBJ1-3; D gene unclear. The V gene lost 0 bases and the J gene lost 4 bases, with 11 bases spanning the gap. Germline-derived CDR1 and CDR2 are SGDLS and YYNGEE. This CDR3 is built from 15 residues.